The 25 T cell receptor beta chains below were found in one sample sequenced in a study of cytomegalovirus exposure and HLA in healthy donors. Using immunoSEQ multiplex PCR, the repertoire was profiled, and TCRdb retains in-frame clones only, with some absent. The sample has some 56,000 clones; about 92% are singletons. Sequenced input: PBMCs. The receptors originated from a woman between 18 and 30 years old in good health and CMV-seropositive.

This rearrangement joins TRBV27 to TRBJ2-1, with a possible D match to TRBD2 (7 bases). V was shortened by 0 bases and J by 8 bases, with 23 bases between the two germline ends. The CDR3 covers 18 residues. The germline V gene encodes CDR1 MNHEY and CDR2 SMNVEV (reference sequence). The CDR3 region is CASSLSFGPGGIFYEQFF. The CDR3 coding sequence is TGTGCCAGCAGTTTATCTTTCGGTCCGGGGGGCATCTTCTATGAGCAGTTCTTC.

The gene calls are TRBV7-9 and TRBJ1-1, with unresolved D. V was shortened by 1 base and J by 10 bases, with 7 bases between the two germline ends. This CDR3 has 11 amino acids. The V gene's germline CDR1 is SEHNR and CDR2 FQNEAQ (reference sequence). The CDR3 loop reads CASSLGSVAFF. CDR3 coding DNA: TGTGCCAGCAGCTTAGGGAGTGTAGCTTTCTTT.

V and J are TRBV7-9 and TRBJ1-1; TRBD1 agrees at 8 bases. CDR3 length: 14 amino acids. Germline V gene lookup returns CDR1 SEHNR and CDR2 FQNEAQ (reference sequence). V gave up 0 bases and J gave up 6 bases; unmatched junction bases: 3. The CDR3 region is CASSLAQGASEAFF. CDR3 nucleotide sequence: TGTGCCAGCAGCTTAGCCCAGGGGGCTTCTGAAGCTTTCTTT.

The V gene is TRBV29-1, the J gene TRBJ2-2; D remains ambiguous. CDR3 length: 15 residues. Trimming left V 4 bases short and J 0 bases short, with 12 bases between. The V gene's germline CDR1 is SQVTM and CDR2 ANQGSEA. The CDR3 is CSVVRSPANTGELFF. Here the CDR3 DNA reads TGCAGCGTTGTTCGTTCCCCCGCGAACACCGGGGAGCTGTTTTTT.

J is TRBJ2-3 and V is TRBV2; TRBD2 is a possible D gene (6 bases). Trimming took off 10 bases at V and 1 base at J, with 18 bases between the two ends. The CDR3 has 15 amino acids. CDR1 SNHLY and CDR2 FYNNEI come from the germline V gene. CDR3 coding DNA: TGTGCCATAGCCGGAGGGGAGAGGGGCACAGATACGCAGTATTTT. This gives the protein CAIAGGERGTDTQYF.

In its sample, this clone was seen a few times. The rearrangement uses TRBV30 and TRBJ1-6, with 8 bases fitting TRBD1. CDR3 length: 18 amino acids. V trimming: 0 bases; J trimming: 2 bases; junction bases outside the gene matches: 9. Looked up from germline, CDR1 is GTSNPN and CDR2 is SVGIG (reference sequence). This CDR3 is CAWSVNFQGATYNSPLHF. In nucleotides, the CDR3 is TGTGCCTGGAGTGTAAATTTCCAGGGGGCGACCTATAATTCACCCCTCCACTTT.

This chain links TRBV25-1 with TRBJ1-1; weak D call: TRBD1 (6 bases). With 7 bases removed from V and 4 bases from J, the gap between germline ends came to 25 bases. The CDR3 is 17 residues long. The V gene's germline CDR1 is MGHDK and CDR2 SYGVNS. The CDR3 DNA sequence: TGTGCCAGCATCCCTAGGACAGTGGCGGGTGTGAGCACTGAAGCTTTCTTT. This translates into CASIPRTVAGVSTEAFF.

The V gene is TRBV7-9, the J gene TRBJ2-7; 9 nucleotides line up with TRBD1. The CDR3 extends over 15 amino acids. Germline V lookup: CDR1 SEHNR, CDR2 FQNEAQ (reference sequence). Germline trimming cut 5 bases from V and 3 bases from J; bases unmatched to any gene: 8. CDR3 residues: CASSTTGTGNYEQYF. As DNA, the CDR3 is TGTGCCAGCAGCACTACCGGGACAGGGAACTACGAGCAGTACTTC.

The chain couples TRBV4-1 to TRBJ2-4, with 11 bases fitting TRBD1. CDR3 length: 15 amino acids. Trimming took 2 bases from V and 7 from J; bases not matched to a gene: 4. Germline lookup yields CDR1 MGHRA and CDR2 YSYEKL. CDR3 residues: CASSQSGTGGNIQYF. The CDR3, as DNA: TGCGCCAGCAGCCAATCTGGGACAGGGGGGAACATTCAGTACTTC.

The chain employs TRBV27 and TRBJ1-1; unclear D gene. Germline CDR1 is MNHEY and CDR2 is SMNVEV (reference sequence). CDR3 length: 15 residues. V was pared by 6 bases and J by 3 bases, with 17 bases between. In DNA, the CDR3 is TGTGCCAGCAGCCAAACCCGGGTCCGGGACACTGAAGCTTTCTTT. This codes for CASSQTRVRDTEAFF.

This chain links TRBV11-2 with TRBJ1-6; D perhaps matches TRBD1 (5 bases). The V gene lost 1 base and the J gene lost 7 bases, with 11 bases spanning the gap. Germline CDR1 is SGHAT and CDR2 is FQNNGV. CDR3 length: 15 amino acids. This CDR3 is CASSLGSGGNSPLHF. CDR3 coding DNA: TGTGCCAGCAGCTTAGGATCGGGGGGGAATTCACCCCTCCACTTT.

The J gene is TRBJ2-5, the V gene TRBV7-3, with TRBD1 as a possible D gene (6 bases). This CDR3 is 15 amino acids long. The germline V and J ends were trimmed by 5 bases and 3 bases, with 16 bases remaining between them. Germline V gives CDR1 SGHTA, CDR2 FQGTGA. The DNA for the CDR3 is TGTGCCAGCAGCCAAACAGGGAAACCTGAAGAGACCCAGTACTTC. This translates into CASSQTGKPEETQYF.

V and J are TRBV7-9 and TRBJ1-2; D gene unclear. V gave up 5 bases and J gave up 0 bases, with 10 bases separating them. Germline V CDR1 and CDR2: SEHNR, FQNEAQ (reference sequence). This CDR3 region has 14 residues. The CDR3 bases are TGTGCCAGCAGCCCAAAGACTGCTAACTATGGCTACACCTTC. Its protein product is CASSPKTANYGYTF.

In DNA form, the CDR3 reads TGTGCCAGCAGGTGGGGAGTTCAAGAGACCCAGTACTTC. Its protein product is CASRWGVQETQYF. The chain links TRBV7-9 to TRBJ2-5; the D gene is possibly TRBD2 (5 bases). Germline V gene sequence: CDR1 SEHNR, CDR2 FQNEAQ (reference sequence). The germline V and J ends were trimmed by 6 bases and 2 bases, with 10 bases remaining between them. CDR3 length: 13 residues.

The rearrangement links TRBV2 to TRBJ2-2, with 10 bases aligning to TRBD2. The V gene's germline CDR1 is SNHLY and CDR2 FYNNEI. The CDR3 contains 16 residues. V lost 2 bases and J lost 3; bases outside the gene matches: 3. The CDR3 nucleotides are TGTGCCAGCAGTGAACTAGCGGGGGCCTACACCGGGGAGCTGTTTTTT. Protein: CASSELAGAYTGELFF.

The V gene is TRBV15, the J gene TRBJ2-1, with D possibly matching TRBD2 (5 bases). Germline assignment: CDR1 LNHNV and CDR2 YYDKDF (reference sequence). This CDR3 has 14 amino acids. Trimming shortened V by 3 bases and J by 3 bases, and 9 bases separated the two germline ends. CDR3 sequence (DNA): TGTGCCACCAGCAGCCGGGAAGTCTACAATGAGCAGTTCTTC. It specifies CATSSREVYNEQFF.

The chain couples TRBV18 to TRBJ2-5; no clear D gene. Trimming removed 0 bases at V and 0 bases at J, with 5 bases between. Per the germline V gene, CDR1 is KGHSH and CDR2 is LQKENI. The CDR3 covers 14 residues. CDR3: CASSPPQYQETQYF. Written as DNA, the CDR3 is TGTGCCAGCTCACCACCCCAGTACCAAGAGACCCAGTACTTC.

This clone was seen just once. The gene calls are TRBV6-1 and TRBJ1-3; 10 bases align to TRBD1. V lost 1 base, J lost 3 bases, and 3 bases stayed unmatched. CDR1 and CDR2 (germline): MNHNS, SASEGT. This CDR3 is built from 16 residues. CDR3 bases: TGTGCCAGCAGTGAAGAGGGACAGGGGTATGGAAACACCATATATTTT. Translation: CASSEEGQGYGNTIYF.

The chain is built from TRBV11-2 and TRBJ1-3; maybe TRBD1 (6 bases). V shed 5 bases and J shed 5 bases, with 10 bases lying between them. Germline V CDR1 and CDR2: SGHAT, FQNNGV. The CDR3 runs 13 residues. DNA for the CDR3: TGTGCCAGCAGCCCGGACAGTAGAAACACCATATATTTT. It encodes CASSPDSRNTIYF.

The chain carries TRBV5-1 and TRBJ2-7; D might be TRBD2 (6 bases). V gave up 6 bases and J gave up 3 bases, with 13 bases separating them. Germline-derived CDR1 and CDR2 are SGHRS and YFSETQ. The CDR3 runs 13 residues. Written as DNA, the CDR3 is TGCGCCAGCACCGGGACTTCTCTCTACGAGCAGTACTTC. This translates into CASTGTSLYEQYF. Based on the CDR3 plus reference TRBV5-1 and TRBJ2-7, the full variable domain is KAGVTQTPRYLIKTRGQQVTLSCSPISGHRSVSWYQQTPGQGLQFLFEYFSETQRNKGNFPGRFSGRQFSNSRSEMNVSTLELGDSALYLCASTGTSLYEQYFGPGTRLTVT.

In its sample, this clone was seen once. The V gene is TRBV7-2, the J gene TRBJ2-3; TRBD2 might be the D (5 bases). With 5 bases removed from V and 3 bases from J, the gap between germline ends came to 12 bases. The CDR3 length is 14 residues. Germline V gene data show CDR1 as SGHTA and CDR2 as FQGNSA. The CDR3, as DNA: TGTGCCAGCAGCCCCGTGGGAGTGACAGATACGCAGTATTTT. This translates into CASSPVGVTDTQYF.

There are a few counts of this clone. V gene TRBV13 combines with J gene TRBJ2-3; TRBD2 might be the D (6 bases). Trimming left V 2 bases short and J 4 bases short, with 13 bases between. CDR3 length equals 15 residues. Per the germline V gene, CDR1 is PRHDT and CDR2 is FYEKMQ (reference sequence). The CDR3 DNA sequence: TGTGCCAGCAGCTTAAGACTAGTTGCACCAGATACGCAGTATTTT. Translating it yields CASSLRLVAPDTQYF.

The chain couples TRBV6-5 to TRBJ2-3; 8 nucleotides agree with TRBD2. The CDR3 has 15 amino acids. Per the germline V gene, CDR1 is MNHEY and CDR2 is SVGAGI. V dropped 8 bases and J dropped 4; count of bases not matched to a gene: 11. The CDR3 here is CASSNTGGLADTQYF. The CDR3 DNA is TGTGCCAGCTCAAACACGGGGGGGCTTGCAGATACGCAGTATTTT.

The CDR3 bases are TGTGCCAGCAGCTCCGGGACAGGGCAGGCAGAGACCCAGTACTTC. It specifies CASSSGTGQAETQYF. This chain joins TRBV11-3 and TRBJ2-5; TRBD1 aligns across 9 bases. The J segment lost 4 bases and the V segment lost 4 bases, leaving 7 bases of the junction unmatched. Germline V gene data show CDR1 as SGHNT and CDR2 as YENEEA. The length of the CDR3 is 15 residues.

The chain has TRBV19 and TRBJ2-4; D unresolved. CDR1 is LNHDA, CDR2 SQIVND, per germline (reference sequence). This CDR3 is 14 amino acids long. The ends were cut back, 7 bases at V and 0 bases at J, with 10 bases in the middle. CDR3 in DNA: TGTGCCAGTAACCCGAAGCTAGCCAAAAACATTCAGTACTTC. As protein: CASNPKLAKNIQYF. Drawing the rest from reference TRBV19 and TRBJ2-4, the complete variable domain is DGGITQSPKYLFRKEGQNVTLSCEQNLNHDAMYWYRQDPGQGLRLIYYSQIVNDFQKGDIAEGYSVSREKKESFPLTVTSAQKNPTAFYLCASNPKLAKNIQYFGAGTRLSVL.